The source of this T cell receptor beta chain is a study of T cell responses to AZD1222 COVID-19 vaccine (dated by TCRdb to the early 2020s). About the full investigation: AZD1222 recipients given second doses at about 4 weeks or at about 12 weeks were pooled, since spike-specific TCR depth and breadth were not found to differ between the two schedules. A total of approximately 230 trial participants underwent TCR sequencing, of whom about 210 received two doses of AZD1222 and 26 received two doses of the MenACWY control vaccine. Enrollment into the trials was organized by age into subgroups of 18-55, 56-69 and 70-plus years, and those subgroups contained roughly 140, 27 and 60 TCR-sequenced participants, respectively. What the work shows at the level of the full study, not this receptor alone: The vaccine-associated CD4 TCRs covered the entire spike protein, and the dominant responses fell in regions 160-218 and 743-854. The 56-69-year group was small, and its depth increase did not reach significance, likely because of low power. Because no day 14 peak-response samples were available, the repertoires could be characterized only after the peak T cell response. Conclusions about previously exposed vaccinees are limited because only a handful of AZD1222 recipients were SARS-CoV-2 seropositive at baseline. Most participants were white British and females outnumbered males, and the authors suggested that clonal diversity may have been underestimated. Reportedly, almost half of the unique spike-specific TCRs recognized epitopes lying outside the regions that are mutated in the B.1.351 and B.1.1.7 variants. After two AZD1222 doses, spike-specific TCR breadth and depth were significantly higher than at day 0 and than in MenACWY recipients.

Points on this clone: The antigen it recognizes is unknown. No much larger clone exists at a distance of one base, and base qualities are not known.

The CDR3 goes from the cysteine to the phenylalanine over 13 residues. The CDR3 DNA has 39 bases and is translated from base 1. Via the germline V gene, CDR1 is MNHNS and CDR2 SASEGT. Trimming takes 0 bases from V and 8 bases from J, and the germline ends sit 10 bases apart. The sample's time point label is to be understood as: baseline before first vaccination. Vaccinee samples came from UK trials COV001 and COV002, including a single-blind randomized controlled phase 2/3 trial of AZD1222 (ChAdOx1 nCoV-19) in healthy adults. Trial participant PBMC samples were collected at day 0 and day 28 after the second dose for TCRbeta chain sequencing. The CDR3 regions of human TCRbeta chains were subjected to immunosequencing. On the study's bioinformatics: Repertoire TCRs were checked for matches against a reference library of SARS-CoV-2-specific TCRs that had been generated using the MIRA antigen-specificity platform. Breadth was defined as the fraction of unique TCRs that were SARS-CoV-2-associated, and depth was defined as the fraction of total T cells that were SARS-CoV-2-associated. Using the MIRA data, every spike-specific TCR was mapped to the spike region that the TCR reacted to and assigned to either a CD4 or a CD8 class. Log10-transformed breadth and depth values were compared by one-way ANOVA with Sidak's multiple comparisons tests. The table comes from immuneACCESS by way of TCRdb, which keeps in-frame sequences with V and J called. Part of the clones is missing from these tables; in studies checked, under half for an unresolved V gene and the rest for unknown reasons. V and J calls and clone size are given by that table; D and trimming were obtained from the DNA. Present in this sample are 150,000 to 200,000 clones, roughly 94% of which were seen just once. 0.6% to 0.7% of the sample is in the top ten clones.

The TCR comes from an adult in good health. The material was peripheral blood, obtained on day 0 of AZD1222 vaccination. Here the chain combines TRBV6-1 and TRBJ1-2; TRBD1 could be the D gene, as 5 bases match. The encoded CDR3 is CASSEALGVGYTF. The sequenced DNA: TGTGCCAGCAGTGAAGCGCTAGGGGTCGGCTACACCTTC.